One and the same sample provided the 27 T cell receptor beta chains below, sequenced in a study of OX40 agonist ivuxolimab in advanced cancers. Generated by immunoSEQ multiplex PCR, the TCRdb table keeps only in-frame clones and is missing some. This table holds some 98,000 clones, about nine tenths found once. Material: CD4+ or CD8+ T cells sorted from blood, obtained in a trial of the OX40 agonist ivuxolimab. Receptors were obtained from an adult with an advanced solid tumor such as melanoma, head and neck, liver or kidney cancer.

A note on this clone: One junction end disagrees with the germline gene, perhaps due to a read error. V is TRBV15 and J is TRBJ2-5; 9 nucleotides line up with TRBD2. Germline V gene lookup returns CDR1 LNHNV and CDR2 YYDKDF (reference sequence). The CDR3 consists of 13 residues. CDR3 sequence (DNA): TGTGCCACCAGCAGAGCCCTAGCGGGATTACCCCACTTC. Translated: CATSRALAGLPHF.

Only one count was recorded for this clone. This chain links TRBV5-1 with TRBJ2-6, with TRBD1 matching over 8 bases. CDR1 and CDR2 from the germline V gene are SGHRS and YFSETQ. J gave up 11 bases and V 1 base, and 8 bases lay outside the gene matches. The CDR3 sequence is 15 residues long. The CDR3: CASSLIAGTGDVLTF. In nucleotides, the CDR3 is TGCGCCAGCAGCTTGATTGCCGGGACAGGTGACGTCCTGACTTTC.

V and J are TRBV4-2 and TRBJ2-1, with D uncertain. The V gene's germline CDR1 is LGHNA and CDR2 YNFKEQ. V dropped 0 bases and J dropped 2 bases, with 8 bases sitting between them. The CDR3 totals 15 residues. The chain's CDR3 is CASSQDPDAYNEQFF. CDR3 nucleotides: TGTGCCAGCAGCCAAGACCCGGACGCCTACAATGAGCAGTTCTTC.

This chain uses TRBV9 with TRBJ2-1, with 10 bases fitting TRBD2. The CDR3 sequence is 15 residues long. Germline loops: CDR1 SGDLS, CDR2 YYNGEE. V was clipped by 3 bases and J by 9 bases; unmatched bases: 9. This CDR3 is CASSALSGGYGEQFF. The CDR3 DNA reads as TGTGCCAGCAGCGCCCTTAGCGGGGGGTACGGTGAGCAGTTCTTC.

V usage is TRBV19 and J usage is TRBJ2-2; tentatively, D is TRBD2 (6 bases). Germline CDR1 reads LNHDA; CDR2 reads SQIVND (reference sequence). V was shortened by 4 bases and J by 5 bases, with 8 bases between the two germline ends. The CDR3 is made up of 13 amino acids. CDR3 region: CASSTGRTGELFF. Here the CDR3 DNA reads TGTGCCAGTAGTACAGGGAGGACCGGGGAGCTGTTTTTT.

J is TRBJ2-3 and V is TRBV5-6, with no clear D. The CDR3 totals 13 residues. V lost 4 bases to trimming and J lost 2 bases, with 8 bases between them. Germline CDR1 SGHDT, CDR2 YYEEEE. In DNA, the CDR3 is TGTGCCAGCAGCCGTGACCCCACAGATACGCAGTATTTT. Protein product: CASSRDPTDTQYF.

V is TRBV29-1 and J is TRBJ2-1; TRBD1 matches 8 bases. The germline V gene encodes CDR1 SQVTM and CDR2 ANQGSEA. CDR3 length: 18 amino acids. V lost 0 bases and J lost 0; bases outside the gene matches: 10. CDR3 loop: CSVEDGDRFPSSYNEQFF. The CDR3 coding sequence is TGCAGCGTTGAAGATGGGGACAGGTTCCCTAGCTCCTACAATGAGCAGTTCTTC.

The chain combines TRBV10-2 with TRBJ1-3; D possibly corresponds to TRBD1 (5 bases). Trimming shortened V by 5 bases and J by 2 bases, and 13 bases separated the two germline ends. The CDR3 is made up of 15 amino acids. From germline, CDR1 is WSHSY and CDR2 SAAADI. For the CDR3, the DNA is TGCGCCAGCAGTCTCGGGACCGAGACTGGAAACACCATATATTTT. It yields the protein CASSLGTETGNTIYF.

This clone was picked up a small number of times. The chain combines TRBV28 with TRBJ1-1, with TRBD1 identical over 7 bases. V shed 1 base, J shed 3 bases, and the junction held 17 bases outside the gene matches. The CDR3 length is 19 residues. CDR1 MDHEN and CDR2 SYDVKM come from the germline V gene. CDR3 in amino acids: CASSLYLDRDGHLDTEAFF. In nucleotides, the CDR3 is TGTGCCAGCAGTTTATACCTTGACAGGGACGGGCACTTGGACACTGAAGCTTTCTTT. Full variable domain (rest looked up from reference TRBV28 and TRBJ1-1): DVKVTQSSRYLVKRTGEKVFLECVQDMDHENMFWYRQDPGLGLRLIYFSYDVKMKEKGDIPEGYSVSREKKERFSLILESASTNQTSMYLCASSLYLDRDGHLDTEAFFGQGTRLTVV.

This chain links TRBV7-6 with TRBJ2-1; 10 nucleotides match TRBD2. V dropped 5 bases and J dropped 5; count of bases not matched to a gene: 6. This CDR3 is built from 15 residues. Germline V gene sequence: CDR1 SGHVS, CDR2 FNYEAQ. Written as DNA, the CDR3 is TGTGCCAGCAGCCAAGCTAGCGGGGGCCACAATGAGCAGTTCTTC. It codes for CASSQASGGHNEQFF.

This clone was seen a single time. The CDR3: CSVRRGRDPHNEQFF. The CDR3, as DNA: TGCAGCGTCCGGCGTGGGAGGGACCCACACAATGAGCAGTTCTTC. The gene calls are TRBV29-1 and TRBJ2-1; 7 nucleotides agree with TRBD2. V trimming: 6 bases; J trimming: 5 bases; junction bases outside the gene matches: 13. Germline V gene sequence: CDR1 SQVTM, CDR2 ANQGSEA. CDR3 length equals 15 residues.

This clone was seen only a few times. The chain has TRBV6-5 and TRBJ1-5; D might be TRBD1 (5 bases). The CDR3 sequence is 15 residues long. Per germline, CDR1 MNHEY and CDR2 SVGAGI. V lost 0 bases to trimming and J lost 7 bases, with 13 bases between them. The CDR3 nucleotides are TGTGCCAGCAGTTACTCGATTGGGGGTGGGCAGCCCCAGCATTTT. Amino acid sequence: CASSYSIGGGQPQHF.

The V and J genes are TRBV27 and TRBJ2-7, with 10 bases that match TRBD1. Germline V gene sequence: CDR1 MNHEY, CDR2 SMNVEV (reference sequence). CDR3 size: 15 residues. With 2 bases clipped from V and 2 bases from J, the junction kept 3 bases outside the gene matches. CDR3 sequence reads: CASSLMGQGTYEQYF. CDR3 bases: TGTGCCAGCAGTTTAATGGGACAGGGGACCTACGAGCAGTACTTC.

CDR3 DNA sequence: TGTGCCAGCAGCTCCCCTGGGAGGGGACAAGAGACCCAGTACTTC. It codes for CASSSPGRGQETQYF. The chain uses TRBV7-2 and TRBJ2-5, with 7 bases aligning to TRBD2. From germline, CDR1 is SGHTA and CDR2 FQGNSA. The CDR3 sequence is 15 residues long. The V and J ends lost 4 bases and 2 bases, in that order; junction bases with no gene match: 7.

This clone has a single count. This rearrangement joins TRBV5-1 to TRBJ2-1; maybe TRBD1 (6 bases). Trimming left V 7 bases short and J 0 bases short, with 17 bases between. Germline values: CDR1 SGHRS, CDR2 YFSETQ. The CDR3 has 16 residues. CDR3 sequence reads: CASGIDGTNSYNEQFF. CDR3 nucleotide sequence: TGCGCCAGCGGTATTGACGGGACAAACTCCTACAATGAGCAGTTCTTC.

The gene calls are TRBV2 and TRBJ2-5; 8 bases are a match to TRBD2. V lost 5 bases, J lost 2 bases, and 7 bases stayed unmatched. Germline V gene lookup returns CDR1 SNHLY and CDR2 FYNNEI. This CDR3 comprises 15 residues. This CDR3 is CASSYGGGNQETQYF. Written as DNA, the CDR3 is TGTGCCAGCAGTTACGGGGGGGGGAATCAAGAGACCCAGTACTTC.

The table lists this clone with a few counts. V is TRBV2 and J is TRBJ1-5, with D hard to call. Trimming left V 4 bases short and J 6 bases short, with 7 bases between. The germline V gene has CDR1 SNHLY and CDR2 FYNNEI. This CDR3 has 12 residues. The CDR3 here is CASSGGLQPQHF. The DNA of the CDR3 is TGTGCCAGCAGTGGAGGGCTTCAGCCCCAGCATTTT.

In regard to this clone: Other DNA sequences in this sample translate to the same CDR3. This chain links TRBV19 with TRBJ1-1; D remains ambiguous. The CDR3 extends over 13 amino acids. Germline CDR1 is LNHDA and CDR2 is SQIVND (reference sequence). Trimming took 2 bases from V and 1 from J, leaving 5 bases between them. The CDR3 here is CASSIRENTEAFF. The CDR3 region has the DNA TGTGCCAGTAGTATAAGGGAGAACACTGAAGCTTTCTTT.

CDR3 region: CASSTPAGEETQYF. The CDR3 DNA is TGCGCCAGCAGTACGCCGGCAGGGGAGGAGACCCAGTACTTC. This chain links TRBV23-1 with TRBJ2-5, with a weak D call TRBD1 (6 bases). TRBV23-1 is marked as an open reading frame, function uncertain. CDR3 length equals 14 residues. Trimming shortened V by 5 bases and J by 5 bases, and 15 bases separated the two germline ends.

The chain joins TRBV19 to TRBJ1-5; TRBD1 matches 8 bases. Germline V gene lookup returns CDR1 LNHDA and CDR2 SQIVND (reference sequence). The CDR3 length is 15 residues. Trimming took 8 bases from V and 5 from J; bases not matched to a gene: 11. CDR3 sequence (DNA): TGTGCCAGTGCTCAGGGGGCCGGGGTGCATCAGCCCCAGCATTTT. This codes for CASAQGAGVHQPQHF.

The chain uses TRBV5-1 and TRBJ1-4, with D perhaps matching TRBD1 (5 bases). V lost 3 bases and J lost 5, with 14 bases in between. The CDR3 sequence is 15 residues long. CDR1 SGHRS and CDR2 YFSETQ come from the germline V gene. The CDR3 sequence is CASSSLGTENEKLFF. For the CDR3, the DNA is TGCGCCAGCAGCTCCTTGGGGACGGAGAATGAAAAACTGTTTTTT.

The CDR3 nucleotides read TGTGCCAGCAGTGAATGGGGTCACCAGGGGCAGCCCCAGCATTTT. Its protein is CASSEWGHQGQPQHF. The rearrangement joins TRBV6-1 to TRBJ1-5; D perhaps matches TRBD1 (6 bases). V dropped 2 bases and J dropped 7 bases, with 15 bases sitting between them. The CDR3 length is 15 residues. Germline assignment: CDR1 MNHNS and CDR2 SASEGT.

The chain uses TRBV19 and TRBJ2-5; 7 bases line up with TRBD2. With V trimmed by 5 bases and J by 1 base, 7 bases remained unmatched. CDR3 length: 15 residues. Germline values: CDR1 LNHDA, CDR2 SQIVND (reference sequence). The CDR3, as DNA: TGTGCCAGTAGTGCGGGGCGGGGGATCCAAGAGACCCAGTACTTC. Protein sequence: CASSAGRGIQETQYF.

This clone was seen only once. The genes are TRBV6-6 and TRBJ2-3; 10 nucleotides match TRBD1. The CDR3 has 15 amino acids. Losses at the gene ends were 6 bases for V and 4 bases for J; bases not matched to a gene: 7. Germline-derived CDR1 and CDR2 are MNHNY and SVGAGI (reference sequence). The CDR3 sequence is CASRATGGAADTQYF. The CDR3 region has the DNA TGTGCCAGCAGAGCGACAGGGGGCGCCGCAGATACGCAGTATTTT.

The chain recombines TRBV5-3 with TRBJ1-2; 11 nucleotides align to TRBD1. TRBV5-3 is reported as an ORF; its role is uncertain. With 1 base clipped from V and 6 bases from J, the junction kept 5 bases outside the gene matches. The CDR3 length is 15 residues. The CDR3 DNA sequence: TGTGCCAGAAGCTTGTATGGACAGGGGGCAGATGGCTACACCTTC. Translation: CARSLYGQGADGYTF.

The chain carries TRBV5-1 and TRBJ2-7, with D perhaps TRBD2 (6 bases). This CDR3 region has 12 residues. Trimming shortened V by 0 bases and J by 6 bases, and 7 bases separated the two germline ends. The germline CDR1 and CDR2 sequences are SGHRS and YFSETQ. The CDR3 protein is CASSLVGGEQYF. The CDR3, as DNA: TGCGCCAGCAGCTTGGTCGGGGGCGAGCAGTACTTC.

The chain joins TRBV11-2 to TRBJ2-2; D is unclear. V was cut by 0 bases and J by 3 bases, with 8 bases left in between. The CDR3 covers 15 residues. Germline CDR1 and CDR2: SGHAT and FQNNGV. The chain's CDR3 is CASSLDRGHTGELFF. The CDR3 DNA reads as TGTGCCAGCAGCTTAGATCGAGGTCACACCGGGGAGCTGTTTTTT.